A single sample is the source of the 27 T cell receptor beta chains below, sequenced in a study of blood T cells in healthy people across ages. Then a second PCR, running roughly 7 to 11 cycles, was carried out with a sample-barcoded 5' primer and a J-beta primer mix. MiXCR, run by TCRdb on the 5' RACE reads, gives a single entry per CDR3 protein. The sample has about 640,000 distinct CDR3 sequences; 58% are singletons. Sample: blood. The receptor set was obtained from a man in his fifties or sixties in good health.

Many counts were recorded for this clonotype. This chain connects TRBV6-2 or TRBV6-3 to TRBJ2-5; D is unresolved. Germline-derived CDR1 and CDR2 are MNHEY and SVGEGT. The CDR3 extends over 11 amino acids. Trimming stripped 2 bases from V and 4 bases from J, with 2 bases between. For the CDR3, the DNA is TGTGCCAGCAGTTACACAGAGACCCAGTACTTC. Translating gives CASSYTETQYF.

CDR3 protein: CASSLGSGGGDTQYF. The CDR3 nucleotides are TGTGCCAGCAGCCTAGGAAGCGGGGGAGGAGATACGCAGTATTTT. This chain links TRBV5-5 with TRBJ2-3, with 8 bases lining up with TRBD2. Germline-derived CDR1 and CDR2 are SGHKS and YYEKEE (reference sequence). The V segment lost 4 bases and the J segment 5 bases; nucleotides outside the gene matches: 9. CDR3 length equals 15 residues.

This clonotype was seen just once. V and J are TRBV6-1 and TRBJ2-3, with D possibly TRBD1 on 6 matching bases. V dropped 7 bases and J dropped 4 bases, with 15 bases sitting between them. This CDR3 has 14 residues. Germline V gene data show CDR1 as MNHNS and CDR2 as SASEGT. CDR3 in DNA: TGTGCCAGCAACATACAGTCAGGGGCAGATACGCAGTATTTT. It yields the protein CASNIQSGADTQYF.

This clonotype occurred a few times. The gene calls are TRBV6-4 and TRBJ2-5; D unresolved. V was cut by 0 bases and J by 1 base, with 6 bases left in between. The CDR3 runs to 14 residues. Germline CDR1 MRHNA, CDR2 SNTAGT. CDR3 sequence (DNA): TGTGCCAGCAGTGACTCGAACATCCAAGAGACCCAGTACTTC. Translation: CASSDSNIQETQYF.

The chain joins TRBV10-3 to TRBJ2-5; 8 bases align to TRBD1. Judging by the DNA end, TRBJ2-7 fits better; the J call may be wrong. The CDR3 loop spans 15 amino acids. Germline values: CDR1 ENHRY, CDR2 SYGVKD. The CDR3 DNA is TGTGCCATCAGTGAGCCCTCGACAGGGGTCTACGAGCAGTACTTC. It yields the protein CAISEPSTGVYEQYF.

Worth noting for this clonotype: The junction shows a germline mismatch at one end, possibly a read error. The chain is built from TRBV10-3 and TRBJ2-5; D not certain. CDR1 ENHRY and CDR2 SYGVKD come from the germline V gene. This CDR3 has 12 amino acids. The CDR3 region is CAISGAEETRYF. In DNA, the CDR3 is TGTGCCATCAGTGGGGCAGAAGAGACCCGGTACTTC.

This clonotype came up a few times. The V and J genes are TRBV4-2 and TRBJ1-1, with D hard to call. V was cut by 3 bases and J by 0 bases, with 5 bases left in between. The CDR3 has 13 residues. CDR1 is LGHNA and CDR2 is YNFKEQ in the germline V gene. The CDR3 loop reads CASSHPMNTEAFF. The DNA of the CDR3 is TGTGCCAGCAGCCACCCTATGAACACTGAAGCTTTCTTT.

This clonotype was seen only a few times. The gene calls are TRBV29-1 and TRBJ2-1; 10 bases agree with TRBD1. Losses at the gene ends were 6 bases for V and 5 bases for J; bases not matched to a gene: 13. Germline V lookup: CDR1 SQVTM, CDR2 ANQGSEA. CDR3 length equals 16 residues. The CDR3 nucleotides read TGCAGCGTGAACTCCCCCGGGACAGGGGTTAACAATGAGCAGTTCTTC. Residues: CSVNSPGTGVNNEQFF.

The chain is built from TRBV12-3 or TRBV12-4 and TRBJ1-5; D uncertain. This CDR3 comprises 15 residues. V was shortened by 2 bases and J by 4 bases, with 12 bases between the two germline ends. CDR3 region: CASSLSPDGNQPQHF. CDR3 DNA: TGTGCCAGCAGTTTATCCCCGGACGGGAATCAGCCCCAGCATTTT.

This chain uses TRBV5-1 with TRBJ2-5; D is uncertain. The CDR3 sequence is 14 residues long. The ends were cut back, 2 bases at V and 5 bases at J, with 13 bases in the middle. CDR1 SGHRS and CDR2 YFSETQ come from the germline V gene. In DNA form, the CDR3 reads TGCGCCAGCAGCTTTGACCCAAGTTGGGAGACCCAGTACTTC. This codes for CASSFDPSWETQYF.

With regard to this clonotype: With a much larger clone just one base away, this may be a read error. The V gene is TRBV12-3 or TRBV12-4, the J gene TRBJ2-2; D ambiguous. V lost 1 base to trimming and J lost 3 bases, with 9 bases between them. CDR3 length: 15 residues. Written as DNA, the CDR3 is TGTGCCAGCAGTTTAGATAACCCCGACACCGGGGAGCTGTTTTTT. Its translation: CASSLDNPDTGELFF.

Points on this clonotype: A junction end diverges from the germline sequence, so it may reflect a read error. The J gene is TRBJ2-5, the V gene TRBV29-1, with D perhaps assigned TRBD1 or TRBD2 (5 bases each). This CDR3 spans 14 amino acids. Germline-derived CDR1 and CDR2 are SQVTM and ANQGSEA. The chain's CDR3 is CGVPGPPSQETQYF. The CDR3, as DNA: TGCGGCGTTCCGGGACCTCCCTCGCAAGAGACCCAGTACTTC.

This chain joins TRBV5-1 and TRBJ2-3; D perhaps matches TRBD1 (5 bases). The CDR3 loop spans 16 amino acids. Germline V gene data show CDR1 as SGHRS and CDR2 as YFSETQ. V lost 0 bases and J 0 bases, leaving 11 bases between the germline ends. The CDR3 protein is CASSLARGFSTDTQYF. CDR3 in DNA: TGCGCCAGCAGCTTGGCTAGGGGCTTTAGCACAGATACGCAGTATTTT.

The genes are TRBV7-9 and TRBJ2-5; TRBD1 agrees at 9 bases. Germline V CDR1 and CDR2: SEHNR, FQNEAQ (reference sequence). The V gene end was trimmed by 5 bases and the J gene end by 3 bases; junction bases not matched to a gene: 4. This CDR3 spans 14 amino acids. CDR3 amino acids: CASSTTGGKETQYF. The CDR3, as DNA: TGTGCCAGCAGCACGACAGGGGGGAAAGAGACCCAGTACTTC.

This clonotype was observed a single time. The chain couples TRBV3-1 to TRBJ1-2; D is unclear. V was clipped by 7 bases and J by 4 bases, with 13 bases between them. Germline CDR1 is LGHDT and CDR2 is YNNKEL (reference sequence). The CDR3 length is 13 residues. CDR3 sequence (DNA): TGTGCCAGCACCCCAACGGGTAGCTATGGCTACACCTTC. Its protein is CASTPTGSYGYTF.

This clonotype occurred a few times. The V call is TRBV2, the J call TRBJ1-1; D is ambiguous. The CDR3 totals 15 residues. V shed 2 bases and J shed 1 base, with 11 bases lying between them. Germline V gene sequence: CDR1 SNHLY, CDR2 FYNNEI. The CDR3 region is CASSENALGNTEAFF. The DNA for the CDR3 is TGTGCCAGCAGTGAAAACGCATTGGGGAACACTGAAGCTTTCTTT.

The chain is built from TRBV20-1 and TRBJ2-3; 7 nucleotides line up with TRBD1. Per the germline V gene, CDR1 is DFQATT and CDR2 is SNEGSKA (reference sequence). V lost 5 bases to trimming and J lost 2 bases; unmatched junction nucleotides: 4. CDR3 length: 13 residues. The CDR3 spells CSALTGITDTQYF. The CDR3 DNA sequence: TGCAGTGCTTTGACAGGGATCACAGATACGCAGTATTTT.

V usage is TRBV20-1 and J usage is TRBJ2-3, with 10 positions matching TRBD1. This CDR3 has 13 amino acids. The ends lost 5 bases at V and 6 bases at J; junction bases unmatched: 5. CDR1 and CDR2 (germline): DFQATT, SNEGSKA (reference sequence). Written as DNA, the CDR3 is TGCAGTGCTCAGGACAGGGGGTGGGATACGCAGTATTTT. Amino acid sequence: CSAQDRGWDTQYF.

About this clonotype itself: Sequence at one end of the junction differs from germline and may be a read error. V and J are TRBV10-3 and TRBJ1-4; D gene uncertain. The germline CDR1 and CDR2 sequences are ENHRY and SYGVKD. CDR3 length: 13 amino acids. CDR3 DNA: TGTGCCAGCACGGTTGCAACTAATGAAAAACCGTTTTTT. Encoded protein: CASTVATNEKPFF.

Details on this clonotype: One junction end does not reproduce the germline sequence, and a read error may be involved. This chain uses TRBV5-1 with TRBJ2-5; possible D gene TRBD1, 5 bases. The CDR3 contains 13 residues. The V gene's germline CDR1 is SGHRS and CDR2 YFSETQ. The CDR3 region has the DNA TGTGCCAGCAGGGTACAGACGCAAGAGACCCAGTACTTC. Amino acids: CASRVQTQETQYF.

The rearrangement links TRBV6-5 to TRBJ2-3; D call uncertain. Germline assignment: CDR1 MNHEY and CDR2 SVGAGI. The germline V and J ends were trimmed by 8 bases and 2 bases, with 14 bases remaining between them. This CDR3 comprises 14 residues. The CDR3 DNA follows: TGTGCCAGCTCCATTAGAGGTGCCACAGATACGCAGTATTTT. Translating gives CASSIRGATDTQYF.

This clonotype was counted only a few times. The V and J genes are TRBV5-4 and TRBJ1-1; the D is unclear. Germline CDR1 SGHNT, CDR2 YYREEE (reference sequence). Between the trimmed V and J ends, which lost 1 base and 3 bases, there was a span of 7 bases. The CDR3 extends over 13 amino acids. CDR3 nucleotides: TGTGCCAGCAGCTTGTGGGCAGACACTGAAGCTTTCTTT. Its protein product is CASSLWADTEAFF.

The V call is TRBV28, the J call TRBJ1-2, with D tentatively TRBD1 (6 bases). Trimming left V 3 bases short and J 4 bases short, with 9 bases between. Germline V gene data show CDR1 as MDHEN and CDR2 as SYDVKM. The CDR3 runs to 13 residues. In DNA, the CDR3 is TGTGCCAGCAGTTTGGGGGCTGGCTATGGCTACACCTTC. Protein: CASSLGAGYGYTF.

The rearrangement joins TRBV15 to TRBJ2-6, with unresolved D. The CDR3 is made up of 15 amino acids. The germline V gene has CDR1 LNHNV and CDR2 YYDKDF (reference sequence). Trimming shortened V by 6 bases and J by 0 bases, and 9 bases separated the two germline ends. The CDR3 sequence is CATSSSVSGANVLTF. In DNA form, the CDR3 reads TGTGCCACCAGTAGTTCGGTCTCTGGGGCCAACGTCCTGACTTTC.

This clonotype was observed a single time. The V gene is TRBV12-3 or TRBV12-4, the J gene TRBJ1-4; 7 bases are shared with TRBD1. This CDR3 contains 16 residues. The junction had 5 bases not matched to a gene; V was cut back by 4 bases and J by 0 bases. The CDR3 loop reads CASSWGTAATNEKLFF. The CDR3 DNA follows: TGTGCCAGCAGTTGGGGGACAGCGGCAACTAATGAAAAACTGTTTTTT.

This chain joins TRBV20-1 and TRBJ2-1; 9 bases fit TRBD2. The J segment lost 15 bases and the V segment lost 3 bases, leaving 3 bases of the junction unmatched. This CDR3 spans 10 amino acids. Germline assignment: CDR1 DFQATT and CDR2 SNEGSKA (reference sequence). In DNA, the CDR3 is TGCAGTGCTAGGAGCGGGAGGACGTTCTTC. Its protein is CSARSGRTFF.

The CDR3 loop reads CSAPAGGVETQYF. The CDR3 DNA sequence: TGCAGTGCCCCAGCGGGGGGAGTAGAGACCCAGTACTTC. This chain links TRBV20-1 with TRBJ2-5; 9 positions agree with TRBD2. V shed 6 bases, J shed 4 bases, and the junction held 6 bases outside the gene matches. CDR3 length equals 13 residues. Germline CDR1 DFQATT, CDR2 SNEGSKA (reference sequence).